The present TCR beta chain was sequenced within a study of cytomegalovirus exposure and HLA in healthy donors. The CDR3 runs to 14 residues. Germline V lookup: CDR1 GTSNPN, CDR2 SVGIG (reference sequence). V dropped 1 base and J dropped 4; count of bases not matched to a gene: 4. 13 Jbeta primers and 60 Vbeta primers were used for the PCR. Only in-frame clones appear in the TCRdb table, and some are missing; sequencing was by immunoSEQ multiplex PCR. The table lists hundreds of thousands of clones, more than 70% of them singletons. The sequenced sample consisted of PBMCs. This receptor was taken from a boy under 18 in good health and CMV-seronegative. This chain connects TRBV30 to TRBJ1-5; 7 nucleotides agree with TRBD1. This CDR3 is CAWSARQGNQPQHF. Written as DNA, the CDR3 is TGTGCCTGGAGTGCTCGACAGGGTAATCAGCCCCAGCATTTT. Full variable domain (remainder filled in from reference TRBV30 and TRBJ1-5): SQTIHQWPATLVQPVGSPLSLECTVEGTSNPNLYWYRQAAGRGLQLLFYSVGIGQISSEVPQNLSASRPQDRQFILSSKKLLLSDSGFYLCAWSARQGNQPQHFGDGTRLSIL.